A single sample is the source of the 12 T cell receptor beta chains below, sequenced in a study of shared clonotypes between healthy human individuals. The protocol was immunoSEQ multiplex PCR, while the TCRdb copy is restricted to in-frame clones and leaves out a portion. Among about 2.4 million clones listed, more than 80% were seen once. Input material: naive CD4+ T cells sorted from blood. Noted subset: CD45RA+ positively selected. The origin of the receptors is a man aged 18 to 30 in good health.

The rearrangement links TRBV7-2 to TRBJ1-3; unclear D gene. Per the germline V gene, CDR1 is SGHTA and CDR2 is FQGNSA. The CDR3 loop spans 14 amino acids. Trimming pared 2 bases from V and 3 bases from J, leaving 8 bases between. CDR3 protein: CASSLNLGGNTIYF. DNA of the CDR3: TGTGCCAGCAGCTTAAATTTGGGTGGAAACACCATATATTTT.

The CDR3 region is CASSPGQGKSTDTQYF. The CDR3 bases are TGTGCCAGCAGCCCCGGACAGGGAAAAAGCACAGATACGCAGTATTTT. The chain employs TRBV5-4 and TRBJ2-3, with TRBD1 identical over 8 bases. Germline V gene data show CDR1 as SGHNT and CDR2 as YYREEE (reference sequence). Unmatched junction bases numbered 7, after V lost 4 bases and J lost 0 bases. The CDR3 spans 16 residues.

This clone was picked up a small number of times. This chain joins TRBV15 and TRBJ2-1; unclear D gene. The V end was cut by 0 bases, the J end by 5 bases, with 5 bases between. Looked up from germline, CDR1 is LNHNV and CDR2 is YYDKDF (reference sequence). The CDR3 sequence is 13 residues long. The CDR3, as DNA: TGTGCCACCAGCAGAGAGACCAACAATGAGCAGTTCTTC. Translating it yields CATSRETNNEQFF.

The rearrangement uses TRBV7-2 and TRBJ1-5; possibly TRBD1 for D (6 bases). The CDR3 runs 17 residues. Germline CDR1 is SGHTA and CDR2 is FQGNSA. The V end lost 1 base, the J end lost 2 bases, and 15 bases lay between the germline ends. DNA of the CDR3: TGTGCCAGCAGCTTAGAAATCGGGGGCGCGGGCAATCAGCCCCAGCATTTT. Protein sequence: CASSLEIGGAGNQPQHF.

V and J are TRBV5-1 and TRBJ2-1, with 7 bases aligning to TRBD2. The V gene's germline CDR1 is SGHRS and CDR2 YFSETQ. CDR3 length equals 17 residues. Germline trimming cut 3 bases from V and 0 bases from J; bases unmatched to any gene: 9. The CDR3 spells CASSWDYSGNSYNEQFF. CDR3 DNA sequence: TGCGCCAGCAGCTGGGACTACAGCGGAAACTCCTACAATGAGCAGTTCTTC.

The sample holds one count of this clone. Within the sample, other DNA sequences also encode this same CDR3. The chain employs TRBV9 and TRBJ2-5; 12 bases map to TRBD2. The trim removed 0 bases at V and 5 bases at J, leaving 5 bases unmatched. This CDR3 has 16 amino acids. Germline values: CDR1 SGDLS, CDR2 YYNGEE. CDR3 loop: CASSVGLAGGEETQYF. The CDR3 DNA is TGTGCCAGCAGCGTAGGGCTAGCGGGGGGGGAGGAGACCCAGTACTTC.

In the case of this clone: Other nucleotide sequences from this sample produce the same CDR3. The chain recombines TRBV9 with TRBJ1-6; no definite D call. The germline V gene encodes CDR1 SGDLS and CDR2 YYNGEE. The CDR3 sequence is 12 residues long. V dropped 0 bases and J dropped 9 bases, with 4 bases sitting between them. The CDR3 bases are TGTGCCAGCAGCGTAGGGGGTTCACCCCTCCACTTT. It specifies CASSVGGSPLHF.

A word on this clone: Other DNA variants within this sample encode the same CDR3. The chain links TRBV18 to TRBJ2-7, with 9 bases aligning to TRBD2. Germline loops: CDR1 KGHSH, CDR2 LQKENI. This CDR3 is built from 15 residues. The J segment lost 6 bases and the V segment lost 0 bases, leaving 6 bases of the junction unmatched. The CDR3 DNA reads as TGTGCCAGCTCACCACCGGGGCTAGCGGGGACCGAGCAGTACTTC. Amino acids: CASSPPGLAGTEQYF. Full variable domain (missing parts from reference TRBV18 and TRBJ2-7): NAGVMQNPRHLVRRRGQEARLRCSPMKGHSHVYWYRQLPEEGLKFMVYLQKENIIDESGMPKERFSAEFPKEGPSILRIQQVVRGDSAAYFCASSPPGLAGTEQYFGPGTRLTVT.

This chain uses TRBV5-1 with TRBJ2-3; TRBD2 matches 7 bases. Looked up from germline, CDR1 is SGHRS and CDR2 is YFSETQ. The CDR3 spans 17 residues. The trim removed 4 bases at V and 2 bases at J, leaving 13 bases unmatched. The CDR3 DNA sequence: TGCGCCAGCAGCCCCGGTAACCTAGCGGTCTACACAGATACGCAGTATTTT. Translated: CASSPGNLAVYTDTQYF.

As to this clone: In the same sample, other DNA sequences code for this CDR3. The chain employs TRBV5-1 and TRBJ2-5; D remains ambiguous. V was clipped by 5 bases and J by 2 bases, with 7 bases between them. This CDR3 comprises 12 residues. Germline V lookup: CDR1 SGHRS, CDR2 YFSETQ. The CDR3 sequence: CASSQNQETQYF. CDR3 nucleotides: TGCGCCAGCAGTCAGAATCAAGAGACCCAGTACTTC.

The chain recombines TRBV5-6 with TRBJ2-7; 8 nucleotides line up with TRBD1. The V segment lost 2 bases and the J segment 0 bases; nucleotides outside the gene matches: 13. The CDR3 spans 18 residues. Germline V gene data show CDR1 as SGHDT and CDR2 as YYEEEE. CDR3 in amino acids: CASSFRGPGRAGSYEQYF. The CDR3 DNA is TGTGCCAGCAGCTTCAGGGGGCCGGGGAGAGCCGGCTCCTACGAGCAGTACTTC.

V usage is TRBV5-4 and J usage is TRBJ2-3; tentatively, D is TRBD2 (6 bases). The length of the CDR3 is 14 residues. The V end was cut by 1 base, the J end by 5 bases, with 11 bases between. Germline assignment: CDR1 SGHNT and CDR2 YYREEE (reference sequence). CDR3 bases: TGTGCCAGCAGCTTGTTAGCGGTCGAAGATACGCAGTATTTT. This sequence encodes CASSLLAVEDTQYF.